This T cell receptor beta chain was documented in a study of post-analysis software for immune sequencing data. Across the study: The cohort encompassed relapsing-remitting, secondary progressive and progressive-relapsing multiple sclerosis disease courses.

On this clonotype: Its antigen remains unknown.

V lost 4 bases and J lost 0, with 13 bases in between. Germline CDR1 is SGHRS and CDR2 is YFSETQ. This CDR3 is built from 16 residues. Study-wide results and limits: TRBV5-6, TRBV5-1 and TRBV20-1 belonged to a set of roughly 5 TRBV segments that were more frequent in patients than controls.

Researchers reported that TCR beta cDNA libraries carried unique molecular identifiers. From the PCR reads, TCRdb called clonotypes with MiXCR, one entry per CDR3 protein. The sample has 400,000 to 500,000 distinct CDR3 sequences; roughly 38% are singletons. This receptor was obtained from a girl aged 2-10 years with multiple sclerosis. The sample taken for sequencing was blood. The rearrangement joins TRBV5-1 to TRBJ1-4; a weak D match, TRBD1 (6 bases). The CDR3 spells CASSQNRAATNEKLFF. CDR3 sequence (DNA): TGCGCCAGCAGCCAGAACAGGGCCGCAACTAATGAAAAACTGTTTTTT.